The TCR beta chain under discussion was sequenced for a study of blood T cell repertoires in COVID-19. V lost 4 bases and J 4 bases, leaving 29 bases between the germline ends. Germline CDR1 LNHDA, CDR2 SQIVND (reference sequence). CDR3 length: 20 residues. Produced via immunoSEQ multiplex PCR; TCRdb's table is partial and in-frame only. The profile shows some 95,000 clones, roughly nine tenths of them singletons. The rearrangement uses TRBV19 and TRBJ1-3, with a weak D call TRBD1 (6 bases). The receptor comes from a human donor with active COVID-19. The donor label of this sample is uncertain. The sequenced sample consisted of peripheral blood. In DNA, the CDR3 is TGTGCCAGTAGTACATCGAATGTCTTGGGCAGGGGCCCAGTCGGAAACACCATATATTTT. It codes for CASSTSNVLGRGPVGNTIYF.